The 6 T cell receptor beta chains presented below share a single source sample, sequenced in a study of CD8 T cells in ankylosing spondylitis. TCRdb recomputed calls from the 5' RACE reads with MiXCR, one row per CDR3 protein. The table has a few hundred thousand distinct CDR3 sequences, approximately 24% seen once. Sequencing input: blood, either unsorted or a sorted T cell fraction (not recorded which). These receptors were obtained from a male donor with ankylosing spondylitis or in good health (not recorded which).

This clonotype was detected a few times. This chain connects TRBV24-1 to TRBJ2-3, with 7 bases aligning to TRBD1. This CDR3 is built from 14 residues. J gave up 5 bases and V 3 bases, and 4 bases lay outside the gene matches. Germline lookup yields CDR1 KGHDR and CDR2 SFDVKD. CDR3 amino acids: CATSDDRVGDTQYF. DNA of the CDR3: TGTGCCACCAGTGATGACAGGGTAGGAGATACGCAGTATTTT.

This clonotype was detected many times. This rearrangement joins TRBV3-1 to TRBJ1-1; perhaps TRBD1 as D (6 bases). CDR1 is LGHDT, CDR2 YNNKEL, per germline (reference sequence). The CDR3 has 14 residues. V lost 6 bases and J 4 bases, leaving 15 bases between the germline ends. CDR3 residues: CASRHSQGATEAFF. The CDR3, as DNA: TGTGCCAGCAGACACTCACAGGGTGCCACTGAAGCTTTCTTT.

In its sample, this clonotype was seen many times. This chain's CDR3 is CASSLSGHMTYEQYF. The DNA of the CDR3 is TGTGCCAGCAGCTTGTCGGGACATATGACCTACGAGCAGTACTTC. This chain joins TRBV5-6 and TRBJ2-7; perhaps TRBD1 as D (6 bases). Germline V lookup: CDR1 SGHDT, CDR2 YYEEEE. V was clipped by 1 base and J by 2 bases, with 13 bases between them. The CDR3 contains 15 residues.

This clonotype has just a few counts. The chain links TRBV20-1 to TRBJ2-1, with unresolved D. The CDR3 contains 12 residues. Germline V lookup: CDR1 DFQATT, CDR2 SNEGSKA (reference sequence). Trimming removed 6 bases from V and 8 bases from J, with 14 bases in between. The CDR3 loop is CSAKLDYDEQFF. The CDR3 DNA sequence: TGCAGTGCCAAACTGGATTACGATGAGCAGTTCTTC.

The rearrangement uses TRBV10-3 and TRBJ2-1; D possibly uses TRBD1 or TRBD2 (6 bases each). Trimming shortened V by 3 bases and J by 13 bases, and 10 bases separated the two germline ends. The CDR3 sequence is 11 residues long. Per germline, CDR1 ENHRY and CDR2 SYGVKD. CDR3 amino acids: CAISDEGGQFF. The CDR3 coding sequence is TGTGCCATCAGTGATGAGGGGGGCCAGTTCTTC.

CDR3 amino acids: CASSQRVGDEQFF. In DNA form, the CDR3 reads TGCGCCAGCAGCCAGAGGGTGGGCGATGAGCAGTTCTTC. This sequence joins TRBV4-1 and TRBJ2-1, with D possibly being TRBD2 (5 bases). This CDR3 is 13 amino acids long. Trimming cost V 3 bases and J 8 bases, with 11 bases left between them. CDR1 is MGHRA, CDR2 YSYEKL, per germline.